A selection of T cell receptor beta chains follows, all from one sample in a study of identical twins. From the 5' RACE reads, TCRdb called clonotypes with MiXCR, one entry per CDR3 protein. Of 1.5 million or so distinct CDR3 sequences in the sample, around 33% were seen once. Sequences were obtained from cord blood. These receptors all stem from a newborn girl in good health. Each CDR3 is given with its conserved first and last residue. D genes are given only for firm matches. Size values are once, few and many counts, or a class for expanded clones, and some rows have none.

d_gene	abundance	v_gene	j_gene	CDR3aa	CDR3nt
TRBD1	-	TRBV12-3/TRBV12-4	TRBJ2-7	CASTLGTGEPYEQYF	TGTGCCAGCACCCTTGGGACAGGGGAACCCTACGAGCAGTACTTC
-	-	TRBV20-1	TRBJ1-5	CSARRALYSNQPQHF	TGCAGTGCTAGGAGGGCACTCTATAGCAATCAGCCCCAGCATTTT
-	-	TRBV6-6	TRBJ2-7	CASSYQRIKTNEQYF	TGTGCCAGCAGTTACCAACGGATTAAAACGAACGAGCAGTACTTC
-	-	TRBV4-1	TRBJ2-3	CASSQAGISGPQDTQYF	TGCGCCAGCAGCCAGGCCGGGATTAGTGGACCTCAGGATACGCAGTATTTT
-	few	TRBV20-1	TRBJ2-1	CSADPQSRLGEQFF	TGCAGTGCCGACCCTCAGTCCCGGCTTGGCGAGCAGTTCTTC
-	few	TRBV27	TRBJ2-2	CASSFAGLGTGELFF	TGTGCCAGCAGTTTTGCGGGTCTGGGAACCGGGGAGCTGTTTTTT
-	-	TRBV20-1	TRBJ1-2	CSAREGGVAGYTF	TGCAGTGCTAGAGAAGGAGGGGTAGCTGGCTACACCTTC
TRBD2	-	TRBV27	TRBJ2-1	CASSQPTSGGYEQFF	TGTGCCAGCAGTCAACCCACTAGCGGGGGCTACGAGCAGTTCTTC
-	-	TRBV21-1	TRBJ2-2	CASSKRGPGELFF	TGTGCCAGCAGCAAAAGGGGGCCCGGGGAGCTGTTTTTT
TRBD2	few	TRBV4-2	TRBJ2-4	CASSLGTSGRAEAKNIQYF	TGTGCCAGCAGCCTAGGGACTAGCGGGAGGGCCGAGGCCAAAAACATTCAGTACTTC
TRBD1	many	TRBV11-2	TRBJ2-7	CASSLQGAPYEQYF	TGTGCCAGCAGCTTACAGGGGGCCCCCTACGAGCAGTACTTC
-	-	TRBV12-3/TRBV12-4	TRBJ2-3	CASLGASQHTQYF	TGTGCCAGCCTCGGGGCCTCCCAGCATACGCAGTATTTT
-	few	TRBV6-5	TRBJ2-2	CASSYRQGRTGELFF	TGTGCCAGCAGTTACCGGCAGGGTCGCACCGGGGAGCTGTTTTTT
-	-	TRBV5-5	TRBJ2-3	CASSLRLGESTDTQYF	TGTGCCAGCAGCTTGCGCTTAGGGGAAAGCACAGATACGCAGTATTTT
TRBD1	few	TRBV20-1	TRBJ1-1	CSARVRGTVVGWGTEAFF	TGCAGTGCTAGAGTTCGCGGGACAGTCGTCGGTTGGGGCACTGAAGCTTTCTTT
-	-	TRBV20-1	TRBJ2-7	CSARRWARFSYEQYF	TGCAGTGCTAGAAGGTGGGCTAGATTCTCCTACGAGCAGTACTTC
-	few	TRBV20-1	TRBJ2-4	CSARALAPNIQYF	TGCAGTGCCCGGGCCTTGGCCCCCAACATTCAGTACTTC
-	-	TRBV12-3/TRBV12-4	TRBJ1-5	CASSSLGGYSNQPQHF	TGTGCCAGCAGTTCCTTGGGGGGGTATAGCAATCAGCCCCAGCATTTT
TRBD2	-	TRBV12-3/TRBV12-4	TRBJ2-1	CASSPHWEGNEQFF	TGTGCCAGCAGTCCCCACTGGGAGGGCAATGAGCAGTTCTTC
-	-	TRBV4-1	TRBJ2-1	CASSQVPWRASYNEQFF	TGCGCCAGCAGCCAAGTCCCATGGCGGGCCTCCTACAATGAGCAGTTCTTC
TRBD1	-	TRBV28	TRBJ1-5	CASSFTHRGRSNQPQHF	TGTGCCAGCAGTTTTACCCACAGGGGCAGGAGCAATCAGCCCCAGCATTTT
-	-	TRBV20-1	TRBJ2-5	CSASTVQETQYF	TGCAGTGCTAGTACGGTGCAAGAGACCCAGTACTTC
TRBD2	-	TRBV10-3	TRBJ2-7	CAISESIGQGLAGYEQYF	TGTGCCATCAGTGAGTCGATCGGACAGGGACTAGCGGGTTACGAGCAGTACTTC
-	few	TRBV7-9	TRBJ1-2	CASSIRGQDDGYTF	TGTGCCAGCAGCATAAGGGGACAAGATGATGGCTACACCTTC
-	-	TRBV10-3	TRBJ1-5	CAIRGDTSNQPRHF	TGTGCCATCAGAGGGGATACGAGCAATCAGCCCCGGCATTTT
-	once	TRBV14	TRBJ2-2	CASSPLRQPNTGGLFF	TGTGCCAGCAGCCCGCTTCGACAGCCTAACACCGGGGGGCTGTTTTTT
TRBD1	-	TRBV5-1	TRBJ2-5	CASSFHRGQETQYF	TGCGCCAGCAGCTTCCACAGGGGCCAAGAGACCCAGTACTTC
TRBD2	-	TRBV20-1	TRBJ2-1	CSARDPLAGATRNEQFF	TGCAGTGCTAGAGATCCCCTAGCGGGGGCAACGCGGAATGAGCAGTTCTTC
TRBD1	-	TRBV6-4	TRBJ1-5	CASSDSLTLDRERYSNQPQHF	TGTGCCAGCAGTGACTCGTTAACCCTTGACAGGGAACGATATAGCAATCAGCCCCAGCATTTT
-	many	TRBV4-2	TRBJ2-5	CASSQETRGLETQYF	TGTGCCAGCAGCCAAGAGACCAGGGGTTTGGAGACCCAGTACTTC
-	-	TRBV7-2	TRBJ2-7	CASSLREGRVQYF	TGTGCCAGCAGCTTACGTGAAGGGCGGGTCCAGTACTTC
-	few	TRBV6-5	TRBJ2-5	CASTQIRDGPETQYF	TGTGCCAGCACCCAAATCAGGGATGGGCCAGAGACCCAGTACTTC
TRBD2	once	TRBV6-1	TRBJ2-7	CASSEEGLAGGLGEQYF	TGTGCCAGCAGTGAAGAGGGACTAGCGGGAGGGCTGGGCGAGCAGTACTTC
-	few	TRBV6-6	TRBJ1-2	CASLSNYGYTF	TGTGCCAGCCTCAGTAACTATGGCTACACCTTC
TRBD1	many	TRBV5-1	TRBJ2-1	CASSLGHGTGSYNEQFF	TGCGCCAGCAGCTTGGGACATGGGACAGGCTCCTACAATGAGCAGTTCTTC
-	-	TRBV29-1	TRBJ1-3	CSVEANRDISGNTIYF	TGCAGCGTTGAAGCGAACAGGGACATCTCTGGAAACACCATATATTTT
-	-	TRBV20-1	TRBJ2-7	CSAQDSRSYERYF	TGCAGTGCACAGGACTCCCGCTCCTACGAGCGGTACTTC
TRBD2	few	TRBV6-5	TRBJ2-3	CASSYSRPSGGRTDTQYF	TGTGCCAGCAGTTACTCCCGGCCTAGCGGGGGTCGCACAGATACGCAGTATTTT
-	few	TRBV20-1	TRBJ2-7	CSARSDTHYEQYF	TGCAGTGCTAGATCCGACACCCACTACGAGCAGTACTTC
TRBD2	-	TRBV20-1	TRBJ2-3	CSARVIAGGGTDTQYF	TGCAGTGCTAGAGTTATAGCGGGAGGAGGAACAGATACGCAGTATTTT
-	-	TRBV12-3/TRBV12-4	TRBJ2-4	CASSFVGQNIQYF	TGTGCCAGCAGCTTTGTCGGGCAAAACATTCAGTACTTC
-	few	TRBV29-1	TRBJ2-1	CSVEGMAGTPYNEQFF	TGCAGCGTTGAAGGGATGGCCGGGACCCCTTACAATGAGCAGTTCTTC
TRBD2	-	TRBV19	TRBJ2-1	CASGTSPYYNEQFF	TGTGCCAGCGGGACTAGCCCATACTACAATGAGCAGTTCTTC
TRBD1	-	TRBV10-3	TRBJ2-7	CAISGTGTGGTEQYF	TGTGCCATCAGTGGTACCGGGACAGGGGGGACCGAGCAGTACTTC
TRBD2	few	TRBV20-1	TRBJ2-7	CSARDGRSSYEQYF	TGCAGTGCTAGAGACGGGAGGAGCTCCTACGAGCAGTACTTC
TRBD2	-	TRBV20-1	TRBJ2-1	CSAQAGITYNEQFF	TGCAGTGCACAAGCGGGGATCACCTACAATGAGCAGTTCTTC